This TCR beta chain is drawn from a study of T cell repertoires in cytomegalovirus infection (dated by TCRdb to the late 2010s). About the study as a whole: Alongside well-studied HLA-B-restricted epitopes, the peptide stimulations were aimed at recently identified HLA-C-restricted CMV epitopes, whose presentation resists viral immunomodulation. Donor HLA type was relevant to the analysis, as public TCR beta signatures indicated carriage of CMV infection together with the matching HLA type.

V is shortened by 6 bases, J by 5 bases, and the region joining them spans 8 bases. CDR1 and CDR2 are drawn from the germline V gene: MNHNS, SASEGT. The CDR3 starts with the cysteine, ends with the phenylalanine, and has 12 residues. Only CDR3 DNA is held: 36 bases, read in frame from base 1. In the paper's terms, the treatment or condition label means: in vitro stimulation with specific CMV peptide epitopes to enrich CMV-specific T cells. Overall results and qualifications from the work: In both this cohort and an independent cohort of approximately 350 donors, the cumulative frequency of public TCR beta family members distinguished carriers of CMV infection plus the relevant HLA type. The ex vivo response was dominated by HLA-C-restricted CMV-specific TCR beta clonotypes, which also provided the single most frequent clonotype in two of eight donors.

The instrument given in TCRdb is Illumina HiSeq 1500. Using fastp trimming at Q25 and MiXCR clonotype assembly, TCRdb reanalyzed the public sequencing data and kept in-frame beta chains. CDR3 protein sequences are deduplicated, and each keeps its most common genes and DNA. The sample table shows fewer than 950,000 distinct CDR3 sequences, and approximately 32% are seen once. 9.5% to 15% of the sample is held by the ten biggest clonotypes. On this clonotype itself: There is no known antigen for this receptor. The sample holds no much larger clone one base away, and base qualities are not on file.

This TCR was recovered from a human donor in good health (CMV status not recorded). Some clones in this sample may be carry-over from other donors' samples. Rearrangement joined TRBV6-1 to TRBJ2-1, with TRBD2 tentatively as D gene (5 bases match). The sample in question was cultured CD8+ T cells from PBMCs, obtained from culture after CMV antigen stimulation. The DNA sequence is TGTGCCAGCAGGGGAGCGAACAATGAGCAGTTCTTC. Protein translation: CASRGANNEQFF.